This T cell receptor (beta chain) was captured by sequencing in a study of CD8 T cells in Susac syndrome. The CDR3 loop spans 13 amino acids. Germline V lookup: CDR1 SEHNR, CDR2 FQNEAQ (reference sequence). V lost 1 base and J lost 12, with 10 bases in between. Reverse transcription of roughly 0.5 to 1 ug RNA was performed with random hexamers. TCRdb itself ran the immunoSEQ multiplex PCR reads through MiXCR, one entry per CDR3 protein. The table lists roughly 200,000 distinct CDR3 sequences, 85% to 95% of them singletons, with over 0.095% in the top ten. Negative isolation was applied to CD8+ and CD4+ T cells, and FACS enrichment was applied to TEMRA cells.

The chain couples TRBV7-9 to TRBJ2-6; no definite D call. The clonotype comes from a human donor with Susac syndrome. What was sequenced was CD4+ T cells from PBMCs. The CDR3 coding sequence is TGTGCCAGCAGCTTAGGAAGTCCTGTCGTCCTGACTTTC. Its protein product is CASSLGSPVVLTF. Supplemented by reference TRBV7-9 and TRBJ2-6, the full variable domain reads DTGVSQNPRHKITKRGQNVTFRCDPISEHNRLYWYRQTLGQGPEFLTYFQNEAQLEKSRLLSDRFSAERPKGSFSTLEIQRTEQGDSAMYLCASSLGSPVVLTFGAGSRLTVL.